This T cell receptor (beta chain) was sequenced in a study of identifying expanded T cells in peripheral blood. The method was immunoSEQ multiplex PCR; TCRdb's version includes in-frame clones alone and lacks a portion of them. This table holds 50,000 to 65,000 clones, about nine tenths found once. The CDR3 totals 13 residues. Germline V CDR1 and CDR2: SEHNR, FQNEAQ (reference sequence). Trimming shortened V by 2 bases and J by 6 bases, and 8 bases separated the two germline ends. The V call is TRBV7-9, the J call TRBJ1-5, with a tentative D call TRBD1 (6 bases). The receptor's source is a person between 18 and 75 years old in good health. Material for sequencing was blood. For the CDR3, the DNA is TGTGCCAGCAGCTTACAAGGGGGTCAGCCCCAGCATTTT. Protein sequence: CASSLQGGQPQHF.